Listed below are T cell receptor beta chains from one sample, sequenced in a study of T-cell reconstitution after alpha-beta-depleted transplantation in children. TCRdb itself ran the PCR reads through MiXCR, one entry per CDR3 protein. The data show more than 200,000 distinct CDR3 sequences, approximately 17% seen once. The source material was PBMCs, mostly from graft donor cells, sampled 360 days after TCRalphabeta/CD19-depleted stem cell transplant. These receptors were obtained from a male patient between 2 and 15 years old who had a stem cell transplant for acute lymphoblastic leukemia, so the T cells may come from the graft donor. CDR3s leave out the opening cysteine and the closing phenylalanine or tryptophan.

v_gene,j_gene,CDR3aa
TRBV29-1,TRBJ1-1,SGRDSWGNTEAF
TRBV29-1,TRBJ1-4,SVKRDRGRGEKLF
TRBV29-1,TRBJ2-1,SVEVGLAYNEQF
TRBV5-1,TRBJ1-3,ASSPQESGNTIY
TRBV6-5,TRBJ1-3,ASSYSKLSGNTIY
TRBV20-1,TRBJ1-1,SAPPRSLKAF
TRBV12-3/TRBV12-4,TRBJ1-5,ASSFGAQPQH
TRBV18,TRBJ2-3,ASSPSPSTNTQY
TRBV12-3/TRBV12-4,TRBJ2-7,ASRRQGARIDEQY
TRBV15,TRBJ1-5,ATSRADRRSNQPQH
TRBV20-1,TRBJ1-1,SASYTEAF
TRBV4-1,TRBJ2-2,ASSQEGGTSSYTGELF
TRBV12-3/TRBV12-4,TRBJ2-1,ASSTLSGNEQF
TRBV5-1,TRBJ1-2,ASSLEGTGRPYGYT
TRBV12-5,TRBJ2-1,ASGAGTDYYNEQF
TRBV18,TRBJ2-7,ASSSGTVPYEQY
TRBV4-3,TRBJ2-5,ASSRKRAGEGETQY
TRBV11-2,TRBJ2-7,ASSLEGPARSFSYEQY
TRBV5-1,TRBJ2-7,ASSAGTGSYEQY
TRBV7-2,TRBJ2-6,ASRFTGANVLT